The present TCR beta chain was sequenced within a study of OX40 agonist ivuxolimab in advanced cancers. The CDR3 covers 15 residues. In germline, CDR1 is LNHDA, CDR2 SQIVND (reference sequence). Trimming stripped 5 bases from V and 6 bases from J, with 19 bases between. The protocol was immunoSEQ multiplex PCR, while the TCRdb copy is restricted to in-frame clones and leaves out a portion. There are roughly 110,000 clones in the sample; approximately 90% occur only once, and about 1.2% lies in the top ten. The TCR was taken from an adult with an advanced solid tumor such as melanoma, head and neck, liver or kidney cancer. The sequences come from CD4+ or CD8+ T cells sorted from blood, collected in a trial of the OX40 agonist ivuxolimab. The gene calls are TRBV19 and TRBJ1-1; a weak D match, TRBD1 (5 bases). CDR3 sequence reads: CASSLPRPRGAEAFF. As DNA, the CDR3 is TGTGCCAGTAGTCTGCCCAGACCCCGGGGGGCTGAAGCTTTCTTT.